Sequencing of this T cell receptor beta chain was carried out in a study of T cells in Graves' hyperthyroidism and ophthalmopathy. Per the germline V gene, CDR1 is KGHDR and CDR2 is SFDVKD. The V gene end was trimmed by 4 bases and the J gene end by 6 bases; junction bases not matched to a gene: 3. The CDR3 covers 14 residues. What was amplified from RNA transcripts were TCR beta CDR3 regions. An initial round of RT-PCR targeting the TCR CDR3 relied on the HTBI primer set. From the multiplex PCR reads, TCRdb called clonotypes with MiXCR, one entry per CDR3 protein. The sample lists fewer than 400,000 distinct CDR3 sequences; just under 25% were seen once.

The sample comprised blood. The clonotype was recovered from a man in his fifties with Graves' hyperthyroidism. The rearrangement links TRBV24-1 to TRBJ2-1; the match to TRBD2 covers 9 bases. The CDR3 protein is CATSDPSGINEQFF. The CDR3 DNA follows: TGTGCCACCAGTGACCCTAGCGGGATCAATGAGCAGTTCTTC.